This TCR beta chain was identified during a study of shared clonotypes between healthy human individuals. Across the whole study: CD4 naive and CD4 memory each took three plates per donor, while CD8 naive took two and CD8 memory one.

Some clones are missing from TCRdb's copy, which holds only in-frame ones; the method was immunoSEQ multiplex PCR. The sample shows 1.4 million or so clones, roughly 98.5% of them seen only once. CDR1 SQVTM and CDR2 ANQGSEA come from the germline V gene. After removal of 3 bases from V and 2 bases from J, the junction contained 2 bases not matched to a gene. This CDR3 spans 14 amino acids. Study-wide results and caveats: Clonotypes that were shared across four donors made up around 5% of naive CD4 clonotypes. The study generally estimated greater richness for naive than memory subsets. In contrast to clonotypes shared by all four donors, non-shared clonotypes had lower generation probabilities.

A word on this clone: No antigen is known for it.

The sample was naive CD4+ T cells sorted from blood. Indicated subset: CD45RA+ positively selected. The clonotype comes from a man between 25 and 39 years old in good health. V and J are TRBV29-1 and TRBJ1-3; the match to TRBD1 covers 9 bases. The CDR3 DNA reads TGCAGCGTTGATGGACAGGGGACTGGAAACACCATATATTTT. Its protein is CSVDGQGTGNTIYF. The full variable domain, rest sourced from reference TRBV29-1 and TRBJ1-3, is SAVISQKPSRDICQRGTSLTIQCQVDSQVTMMFWYRQQPGQSLTLIATANQGSEATYESGFVIDKFPISRPNLTFSTLTVSNMSPEDSSIYLCSVDGQGTGNTIYFGEGSWLTVV.